The T cell receptor (beta chain) described here comes from a study of T cells in Graves' hyperthyroidism and ophthalmopathy. Whole-study results and caveats: Ophthalmopathy and stable hyperthyroidism were separated by a 13 V-J model.

CDR3 length: 14 amino acids. Germline CDR1 SGDLS, CDR2 YYNGEE. Researchers took RNA transcripts and amplified the TCR beta CDR3 regions from them. First-round RT-PCR with HTBI primers amplified the TCR CDR3 region. TCRdb reanalysed the multiplex PCR reads using MiXCR and keeps one entry per CDR3 protein. The sample carries around 290,000 distinct CDR3 sequences, 10% to 15% recorded once. This clonotype was seen only a few times. The antigen remains unidentified. The study excluded patients with uncontrolled infection, other autoimmune disease, pregnancy or lactation. A sample of blood taken at first hyperthyroidism diagnosis preceded any ophthalmopathy symptoms. PBMCs were derived from 9.5 to 10 ml fresh peripheral blood.

The V call is TRBV9, the J call TRBJ2-1; tentative D call: TRBD2 (6 bases). The DNA matches TRBJ2-7 better at its end, which makes the J call doubtful. The sequenced sample consisted of blood. The sequence was obtained from a woman aged 25 to 39 with Graves' hyperthyroidism that later progressed to Graves' ophthalmopathy. CDR3 residues: CASSGGLSYNEQYF. As DNA, the CDR3 is TGTGCCAGCAGCGGGGGACTCTCCTACAATGAGCAGTACTTC.